The entry below describes one T cell receptor (beta chain). Its target is not known. For around 11 days, about 9.9 x 10^4 sorted CD4+ cells grew with T cell-depleted PBMCs and CEF. The CDR3 totals 14 residues. V lost 4 bases to trimming and J lost 1 base, with 9 bases between them. Per germline, CDR1 MDHEN and CDR2 SYDVKM. The data belong to a study of CD4 T cells in relation to SARS-CoV-2 and coronaviruses. Study outcomes and limitations: Crossreactivity was assessed only for spike protein, not other viral proteins.

Naive and memory CD4+ T cells were cultured with CEF, then survey-sequenced. The protocol was immunoSEQ multiplex PCR, while the TCRdb copy is restricted to in-frame clones and leaves out a portion. The data show more than 35,000 clones, around 77% seen once. This clonotype was sampled from an adult with COVID-19. Sequenced input: memory CD4+ T cells from PBMCs, cultured in vitro. The chain has TRBV28 and TRBJ2-3, with no clear D. The CDR3 DNA follows: TGTGCCAGCAGTTCCGGTGGGGGCACAGATACGCAGTATTTT. Translation gives CASSSGGGTDTQYF.